Following are 26 T cell receptor beta chains from one sample sequenced in a study of OX40 agonist ivuxolimab in advanced cancers. Here immunoSEQ multiplex PCR was the method, and the copy in TCRdb shows in-frame clones only, minus some. Here the sample spans 27,000 or so clones, roughly 85% being singletons. Sequenced here: CD4+ or CD8+ T cells sorted from blood, sampled in a trial of the OX40 agonist ivuxolimab. These receptors came from an adult with an advanced solid tumor such as melanoma, head and neck, liver or kidney cancer.

The genes are TRBV2 and TRBJ2-3, with D tentatively TRBD1 (5 bases). V was trimmed by 1 base and J by 7 bases, leaving 15 bases between them. This CDR3 spans 15 amino acids. Germline CDR1 SNHLY, CDR2 FYNNEI. CDR3 in amino acids: CASSEVWQGRNTQYF. In DNA, the CDR3 is TGTGCCAGCAGTGAAGTGTGGCAGGGTAGGAATACGCAGTATTTT.

The genes are TRBV5-6 and TRBJ2-7, with D perhaps TRBD2 (6 bases). The CDR3 covers 15 residues. CDR1 is SGHDT, CDR2 YYEEEE, per germline. Trimming took 0 bases from V and 0 from J, leaving 10 bases between them. CDR3: CASSLGGLLSYEQYF. As DNA, the CDR3 is TGTGCCAGCAGCTTGGGGGGACTCCTCTCCTACGAGCAGTACTTC.

Comments on this clone: The junction departs from the called germline gene at one end, perhaps through a read error. The chain links TRBV29-1 to TRBJ2-5; TRBD1 aligns across 9 bases. The CDR3 loop spans 10 amino acids. The germline CDR1 and CDR2 sequences are SQVTM and ANQGSEA. The CDR3 nucleotides read TGCAGCGCACAGGGGGCAGGGGTTGACTTC. It specifies CSAQGAGVDF.

J is TRBJ2-3 and V is TRBV5-4; TRBD2 matches 13 bases. The germline V gene encodes CDR1 SGHNT and CDR2 YYREEE (reference sequence). V trimming: 4 bases; J trimming: 2 bases; junction bases outside the gene matches: 4. The CDR3 sequence is 16 residues long. CDR3 nucleotide sequence: TGTGCCAGCAGCCAGGGACTAGCGGGAATCACAGATACGCAGTATTTT. As protein: CASSQGLAGITDTQYF.

The chain links TRBV23-1 to TRBJ2-1, with D possibly matching TRBD1 (6 bases). TRBV23-1 is identified as an open reading frame with a role that is uncertain. V was cut by 0 bases and J by 7 bases, with 13 bases left in between. This CDR3 has 15 amino acids. Here the CDR3 reads CASSQSSRGGNEQFF. CDR3 coding DNA: TGCGCCAGCAGTCAATCTTCCAGGGGTGGGAATGAGCAGTTCTTC.

This clone was seen only once. This chain links TRBV27 with TRBJ1-2; D is unclear. V lost 3 bases and J 2 bases, leaving 10 bases between the germline ends. The CDR3 covers 14 residues. CDR1 and CDR2 (germline): MNHEY, SMNVEV (reference sequence). The CDR3 region is CASSFDGDNYGYTF. The CDR3 nucleotides are TGTGCCAGCAGTTTTGACGGTGACAACTATGGCTACACCTTC.

The gene calls are TRBV19 and TRBJ1-1; 8 positions agree with TRBD1. In germline, CDR1 is LNHDA, CDR2 SQIVND (reference sequence). This CDR3 is 15 amino acids long. V lost 5 bases and J lost 0; bases outside the gene matches: 5. Here the CDR3 DNA reads TGTGCCAGTAGTCCTTCGACAGGGGTGAACACTGAAGCTTTCTTT. This gives the protein CASSPSTGVNTEAFF.

This chain uses TRBV5-4 with TRBJ2-5; D possibly matches TRBD1 or TRBD2 (5 bases each). V lost 0 bases to trimming and J lost 5 bases, with 11 bases between them. The V gene's germline CDR1 is SGHNT and CDR2 YYREEE (reference sequence). CDR3 length equals 14 residues. The CDR3 loop is CASSLDQGAETQYF. The CDR3 nucleotides read TGTGCCAGCAGCTTGGATCAGGGAGCGGAGACCCAGTACTTC.

The DNA for the CDR3 is TGTGCCAGCAGCTTACCCAGGGAGGATGAAAAACTGTTTTTT. It yields the protein CASSLPREDEKLFF. The chain links TRBV7-9 to TRBJ1-4; D perhaps matches TRBD1 (5 bases). The CDR3 totals 14 residues. V shed 2 bases and J shed 6 bases, with 10 bases lying between them. Germline V gene sequence: CDR1 SEHNR, CDR2 FQNEAQ (reference sequence).

This sequence joins TRBV7-9 and TRBJ2-7; D unresolved. Germline CDR1 reads SEHNR; CDR2 reads FQNEAQ (reference sequence). Between the trimmed V and J ends, which lost 2 bases and 5 bases, there was a span of 13 bases. CDR3 length equals 14 residues. The CDR3 coding sequence is TGTGCCAGCAGCTTACCCGGGCGGCCCCACGAGCAGTACTTC. Translated: CASSLPGRPHEQYF.

The rearrangement uses TRBV7-9 and TRBJ1-1; D is uncertain. The CDR3 extends over 14 amino acids. With 3 bases removed from V and 1 base from J, the gap between germline ends came to 9 bases. Germline V gene lookup returns CDR1 SEHNR and CDR2 FQNEAQ (reference sequence). CDR3 sequence reads: CASSFSFPNTEAFF. CDR3 bases: TGTGCCAGCAGCTTCAGCTTCCCGAACACTGAAGCTTTCTTT. The full variable domain, its missing parts supplied by reference TRBV7-9 and TRBJ1-1, is DTGVSQNPRHKITKRGQNVTFRCDPISEHNRLYWYRQTLGQGPEFLTYFQNEAQLEKSRLLSDRFSAERPKGSFSTLEIQRTEQGDSAMYLCASSFSFPNTEAFFGQGTRLTVV.

The rearrangement joins TRBV13 to TRBJ2-1; 10 bases are a match to TRBD2. This CDR3 has 17 amino acids. J lost 0 bases, V lost 5 bases, and 7 bases had no gene match. In germline, CDR1 is PRHDT, CDR2 FYEKMQ (reference sequence). CDR3 sequence: CASSPASGGPSYNEQFF. The CDR3 DNA reads TGTGCCAGCAGCCCTGCTAGCGGGGGCCCCTCCTACAATGAGCAGTTCTTC.

The table lists this clone with a few counts. The CDR3 loop is CASSRGLAGGTYEQYF. The CDR3 DNA follows: TGTGCCAGCAGTCGTGGACTAGCGGGAGGGACCTACGAGCAGTACTTC. The chain joins TRBV27 to TRBJ2-7; 15 nucleotides match TRBD2. Germline lookup yields CDR1 MNHEY and CDR2 SMNVEV (reference sequence). V lost 5 bases to trimming and J lost 2 bases; unmatched junction nucleotides: 4. The CDR3 covers 16 residues.

This chain links TRBV27 with TRBJ2-7, with D possibly matching TRBD1 (5 bases). CDR1 and CDR2 from the germline V gene are MNHEY and SMNVEV (reference sequence). Trimming pared 0 bases from V and 2 bases from J, leaving 8 bases between. The CDR3 has 14 amino acids. CDR3 nucleotides: TGTGCCAGCAGTTTATCTGCAGGGACCTACGAGCAGTACTTC. This codes for CASSLSAGTYEQYF.

The chain couples TRBV6-5 to TRBJ1-5; 7 bases line up with TRBD1. Germline assignment: CDR1 MNHEY and CDR2 SVGAGI. The trim removed 5 bases at V and 7 bases at J, leaving 8 bases unmatched. The CDR3 length is 14 residues. The CDR3 coding sequence is TGTGCCAGCAGTGCCGGGGACAGAGGACAGCCCCAGCATTTT. Translated, it gives CASSAGDRGQPQHF.

The chain combines TRBV5-1 with TRBJ2-1; tentatively, D is TRBD1 (5 bases). From germline, CDR1 is SGHRS and CDR2 YFSETQ. The V end was cut by 1 base, the J end by 6 bases, with 8 bases between. This CDR3 is 13 amino acids long. CDR3 in DNA: TGCGCCAGCAGCTTGCAGGGTTTCAATGAGCAGTTCTTC. Translated, it gives CASSLQGFNEQFF. Based on the CDR3 plus reference TRBV5-1 and TRBJ2-1, the full variable domain is KAGVTQTPRYLIKTRGQQVTLSCSPISGHRSVSWYQQTPGQGLQFLFEYFSETQRNKGNFPGRFSGRQFSNSRSEMNVSTLELGDSALYLCASSLQGFNEQFFGPGTRLTVL.

The chain is built from TRBV4-1 and TRBJ2-3, with a weak D call TRBD1 (6 bases). V was cut by 0 bases and J by 1 base, with 8 bases left in between. CDR1 and CDR2 (germline): MGHRA, YSYEKL. This CDR3 contains 15 residues. CDR3 in DNA: TGCGCCAGCAGCCAAGAGCAGGGGCGCACAGATACGCAGTATTTT. Translating gives CASSQEQGRTDTQYF.

This clone was seen a single time. V gene TRBV28 combines with J gene TRBJ2-7; D assignment may be TRBD1 or TRBD2 (5 bases each). This CDR3 spans 16 amino acids. The germline gives CDR1 MDHEN, CDR2 SYDVKM. Trimming removed 4 bases at V and 2 bases at J, with 18 bases between. The CDR3, as DNA: TGTGCCAGCAGTTCTTCAGCTCCCGGGACCCCCTACGAGCAGTACTTC. Translated, it gives CASSSSAPGTPYEQYF.

This rearrangement joins TRBV2 to TRBJ2-2, with D possibly being TRBD1 or TRBD2 (6 bases each). CDR1 and CDR2 from the germline V gene are SNHLY and FYNNEI. The CDR3 contains 15 residues. The ends were cut back, 3 bases at V and 7 bases at J, with 15 bases in the middle. The CDR3 loop is CASSEGGYSVGELFF. DNA for the CDR3: TGTGCCAGCAGTGAGGGGGGCTATTCTGTCGGGGAGCTGTTTTTT.

CDR3 bases: TGCGCCAGCAGCCTTAGGTTCCCAGTTTCGGACACAGATACGCAGTATTTT. Translation gives CASSLRFPVSDTDTQYF. The genes are TRBV4-1 and TRBJ2-3; D gene unclear. The germline gives CDR1 MGHRA, CDR2 YSYEKL. The CDR3 spans 17 residues. Trimming pared 4 bases from V and 2 bases from J, leaving 19 bases between.

The chain employs TRBV6-1 and TRBJ2-7, with TRBD2 matching over 9 bases. V shed 3 bases, J shed 6 bases, and the junction held 15 bases outside the gene matches. The V gene's germline CDR1 is MNHNS and CDR2 SASEGT. The CDR3 runs 17 residues. The DNA of the CDR3 is TGTGCCAGCAGTGACCCTCCCGGGACTAGCAAACCGGGCGAGCAGTACTTC. Protein: CASSDPPGTSKPGEQYF.

The chain combines TRBV5-1 with TRBJ2-1, with D perhaps TRBD1 (6 bases). The germline V gene encodes CDR1 SGHRS and CDR2 YFSETQ. The V gene lost 4 bases and the J gene lost 5 bases, with 19 bases spanning the gap. The CDR3 spans 16 residues. CDR3: CASSGSQGQVNNEQFF. Written as DNA, the CDR3 is TGCGCCAGCAGCGGGAGTCAGGGACAAGTTAACAATGAGCAGTTCTTC.

The chain couples TRBV7-6 to TRBJ2-2, with TRBD2 matching over 8 bases. V gave up 3 bases and J gave up 4 bases; unmatched junction bases: 7. This CDR3 has 16 residues. Germline CDR1 is SGHVS and CDR2 is FNYEAQ. CDR3 residues: CASSLETSVSTGELFF. DNA of the CDR3: TGTGCCAGCAGCTTGGAGACTAGCGTTAGCACCGGGGAGCTGTTTTTT.

The chain couples TRBV5-6 to TRBJ2-5, with 10 bases aligning to TRBD2. The CDR3 has 15 residues. V gave up 4 bases and J gave up 1 base; unmatched junction bases: 4. Germline V gene sequence: CDR1 SGHDT, CDR2 YYEEEE. The CDR3 DNA is TGTGCCAGCAGCCTGGGGACTAGCGTCCAAGAGACCCAGTACTTC. It encodes CASSLGTSVQETQYF.

V is TRBV19 and J is TRBJ2-6; tentatively, D is TRBD1 or TRBD2 (5 bases each). The CDR3 is 16 residues long. The germline V gene encodes CDR1 LNHDA and CDR2 SQIVND (reference sequence). V was clipped by 7 bases and J by 0 bases, with 13 bases between them. CDR3 nucleotides: TGTGCCAGTAATGGGGGACCGCTCTCTGGGGCCAACGTCCTGACTTTC. This translates into CASNGGPLSGANVLTF.

The chain carries TRBV7-9 and TRBJ2-2, with unresolved D. The CDR3 has 13 residues. Per the germline V gene, CDR1 is SEHNR and CDR2 is FQNEAQ (reference sequence). V lost 7 bases and J lost 3, with 9 bases in between. The CDR3, as DNA: TGTGCCAGCATACGAAGGGACACCGGGGAGCTGTTTTTT. Translation gives CASIRRDTGELFF.